The 13 T cell receptor beta chains below come from one sample, sequenced in a study of T cell changes during pregnancy in multiple sclerosis. Generated by immunoSEQ multiplex PCR, the TCRdb table keeps only in-frame clones and is missing some. The sample has about 92,000 clones, over 80% seen once; the top ten hold around 2.7%. This material consisted of peripheral blood, taken in the first trimester of pregnancy. These receptors were collected from a female donor with multiple sclerosis, enrolled in a pregnancy study.

This clone has a single count. The chain is built from TRBV2 and TRBJ1-3; D is undetermined. Germline assignment: CDR1 SNHLY and CDR2 FYNNEI. The CDR3 extends over 12 amino acids. The V and J ends lost 3 bases and 6 bases respectively, with 6 bases between them. CDR3 nucleotides: TGTGCCAGCAGTGACGGGTTAAACACCATATATTTT. This translates into CASSDGLNTIYF.

The genes are TRBV5-4 and TRBJ2-2, with 11 bases aligning to TRBD2. This CDR3 has 16 residues. In germline, CDR1 is SGHNT, CDR2 YYREEE (reference sequence). With 8 bases clipped from V and 4 bases from J, the junction kept 10 bases outside the gene matches. CDR3 nucleotide sequence: TGTGCCAGTACCAAGGTTGGGACTAGCGGCACCGGGGAGCTGTTTTTT. Its translation: CASTKVGTSGTGELFF.

The genes are TRBV4-2 and TRBJ2-2; 13 nucleotides agree with TRBD2. Trimming took 3 bases from V and 6 from J; bases not matched to a gene: 7. There are 17 residues in the CDR3. Germline-derived CDR1 and CDR2 are LGHNA and YNFKEQ. CDR3 nucleotide sequence: TGTGCCAGCAGCCACGACGGGACTAGCGGGGTTTCCGGGGAGCTGTTTTTT. Protein sequence: CASSHDGTSGVSGELFF.

The rearrangement uses TRBV11-3 and TRBJ1-2, with 9 positions matching TRBD1. Germline CDR1 reads SGHNT; CDR2 reads YENEEA. The CDR3 length is 14 residues. J was trimmed by 5 bases and V by 6 bases; bases with no gene match: 7. For the CDR3, the DNA is TGTGCCAGCAGTACCGCAGGGACAGGGTATGGCTACACCTTC. This translates into CASSTAGTGYGYTF. The variable domain in full, with the rest retrieved from reference TRBV11-3 and TRBJ1-2, is EAGVVQSPRYKIIEKKQPVAFWCNPISGHNTLYWYLQNLGQGPELLIRYENEEAVDDSQLPKDRFSAERLKGVDSTLKIQPAELGDSAVYLCASSTAGTGYGYTFGSGTRLTVV.

V usage is TRBV15 and J usage is TRBJ2-2; 13 bases match TRBD2. Germline V gene lookup returns CDR1 LNHNV and CDR2 YYDKDF (reference sequence). The CDR3 is 19 amino acids. V lost 1 base to trimming and J lost 4 bases; unmatched junction nucleotides: 9. The CDR3 spells CATSRAPGLAGLSTGELFF. The CDR3 nucleotides are TGTGCCACCAGCAGAGCTCCGGGACTAGCGGGATTGAGCACCGGGGAGCTGTTTTTT.

This chain uses TRBV30 with TRBJ2-7; D may be TRBD1 (6 bases). This CDR3 has 14 amino acids. V was clipped by 4 bases and J by 3 bases, with 16 bases between them. Germline CDR1 is GTSNPN and CDR2 is SVGIG (reference sequence). CDR3 nucleotides: TGTGCCTGGAATCCCCCAGGACAGTACTACGAGCAGTACTTC. Translation gives CAWNPPGQYYEQYF.

V and J are TRBV9 and TRBJ2-1; 16 bases fit TRBD2. CDR1 is SGDLS and CDR2 is YYNGEE in the germline V gene. V shed 2 bases, J shed 5 bases, and the junction held 10 bases outside the gene matches. The CDR3 is made up of 19 amino acids. This chain's CDR3 is CASSVGTSGRAAVDNEQFF. CDR3 DNA: TGTGCCAGCAGCGTCGGGACTAGCGGGAGGGCCGCGGTAGACAATGAGCAGTTCTTC.

The V and J genes are TRBV6-5 and TRBJ2-1, with a possible D match to TRBD2 (6 bases). Germline CDR1 reads MNHEY; CDR2 reads SVGAGI. Deletions cut 2 bases from V and 4 bases from J, with 12 bases between. The CDR3 consists of 15 residues. CDR3 coding DNA: TGTGCCAGCAGTTACGGGCTGGGGGGTTACAATGAGCAGTTCTTC. Translated, it gives CASSYGLGGYNEQFF.

This sequence joins TRBV7-2 and TRBJ1-3, with D hard to call. This CDR3 has 14 residues. V was cut by 1 base and J by 0 bases, with 4 bases left in between. CDR1 is SGHTA and CDR2 is FQGNSA in the germline V gene. In DNA form, the CDR3 reads TGTGCCAGCAGCTTAGACATCTCTGGAAACACCATATATTTT. Amino acids: CASSLDISGNTIYF.

The chain is built from TRBV4-1 and TRBJ2-3; 8 nucleotides line up with TRBD2. The CDR3 is 15 residues long. The V segment lost 1 base and the J segment 4 bases; nucleotides outside the gene matches: 4. Germline V lookup: CDR1 MGHRA, CDR2 YSYEKL. The CDR3 bases are TGCGCCAGCAGCCAAGTTGCGGGAGGTCCAGATACGCAGTATTTT. It translates to CASSQVAGGPDTQYF.

J is TRBJ2-2 and V is TRBV2; 10 positions match TRBD2. V lost 3 bases to trimming and J lost 6 bases; unmatched junction nucleotides: 7. This CDR3 region has 16 residues. In germline, CDR1 is SNHLY, CDR2 FYNNEI. The CDR3 here is CASSEAGLAGAGELFF. CDR3 DNA: TGTGCCAGCAGTGAGGCGGGGCTAGCGGGAGCCGGGGAGCTGTTTTTT.

The chain combines TRBV19 with TRBJ2-2; 16 bases map to TRBD2. V gave up 3 bases and J gave up 4 bases; unmatched junction bases: 5. This CDR3 spans 18 amino acids. CDR1 LNHDA and CDR2 SQIVND come from the germline V gene (reference sequence). The CDR3 bases are TGTGCCAGTAGTATGGGACTAGCGGGAGGGTGGGGCACCGGGGAGCTGTTTTTT. Protein: CASSMGLAGGWGTGELFF.

The V and J genes are TRBV9 and TRBJ2-1; 9 positions match TRBD2. Germline V gene sequence: CDR1 SGDLS, CDR2 YYNGEE. V lost 0 bases to trimming and J lost 7 bases; unmatched junction nucleotides: 11. This CDR3 has 17 amino acids. In nucleotides, the CDR3 is TGTGCCAGCAGCGTAGCTTCTAGCGGGATGCTCGGGAATGAGCAGTTCTTC. This sequence encodes CASSVASSGMLGNEQFF.